This T cell receptor beta chain came from a study of CD8 T cells in Susac syndrome. Random hexamers were used to reverse transcribe 0.5 to 1 ug of RNA. The authors amplified TCR beta CDR3 across 54 Vbeta and 13 Jbeta using immunoSEQ multiplex PCR. TCRdb reprocessed the immunoSEQ multiplex PCR reads via MiXCR and lists one record per CDR3 protein. The sample has about 89,000 distinct CDR3 sequences, around 93% seen once. Study results and limitations: An acknowledgment was made by the study that its TCR sequencing and HLA analysis involved relatively few individuals.

Trimming removed 3 bases from V and 4 bases from J; junction bases left unmatched: 4. Germline V gene lookup returns CDR1 SGHVS and CDR2 FNYEAQ. This CDR3 region has 15 residues. Comment on this clonotype: Antigen specificity is unknown.

This chain uses TRBV7-6 with TRBJ2-1, with 9 bases aligning to TRBD2. The specimen sequenced was CD8+ T cells from PBMCs. This TCR derives from a human donor in good health. The chain's CDR3 is CASSLAGGVYNEQFF. The CDR3 coding sequence is TGTGCCAGCAGCTTGGCGGGGGGGGTATACAATGAGCAGTTCTTC. The full variable domain, completed using reference TRBV7-6 and TRBJ2-1, is GAGVSQSPRYKVTKRGQDVALRCDPISGHVSLYWYRQALGQGPEFLTYFNYEAQQDKSGLPNDRFSAERPEGSISTLTIQRTEQRDSAMYRCASSLAGGVYNEQFFGPGTRLTVL.